Listed below are T cell receptor beta chains from one sample, sequenced in a study of cytomegalovirus exposure and HLA in healthy donors. TCRdb's table, derived via immunoSEQ multiplex PCR, lists solely in-frame clones and lacks some. The repertoire holds some 110,000 clones, roughly three quarters seen once, with 2.5% to 3.5% in the top ten. Source material: PBMCs. Every receptor here comes from a young woman in good health and CMV-seropositive. The CDR3 runs from the conserved cysteine through the conserved F or W. The order of the fields is D gene, V gene, clone size, J gene, CDR3 DNA, CDR3 protein. The D gene is left open where the match is weak. A clone size is listed for some rows: how often the clone was seen (once, few, many), or a class if it is expanded.

d_gene: -
v_gene: TRBV21-1
abundance: -
j_gene: TRBJ1-2
CDR3nt: TGTGGGGACAGGGTTAACTATGGCTACACCTTC
CDR3aa: CGDRVNYGYTF

d_gene: TRBD2
v_gene: TRBV7-6
abundance: -
j_gene: TRBJ2-2
CDR3nt: TGTGCCAGCAGCTTAGTAGCGGGCTACACCGGGGAGCTGTTTTTT
CDR3aa: CASSLVAGYTGELFF

d_gene: TRBD1
v_gene: TRBV28
abundance: -
j_gene: TRBJ1-1
CDR3nt: TGTGCCAGCAGTTACAGGGGGCGCGAGACTGAAGCTTTCTTT
CDR3aa: CASSYRGRETEAFF

d_gene: -
v_gene: TRBV27
abundance: few
j_gene: TRBJ2-2
CDR3nt: TGTGCCAGCAGTCGTTCGTCCCTAGTGGGGGAGCTGTTTTTT
CDR3aa: CASSRSSLVGELFF

d_gene: TRBD2
v_gene: TRBV6-5
abundance: -
j_gene: TRBJ2-5
CDR3nt: TGTGCCAGCAGTTACCGGACTAGCGGGAGTGAGACCCAGTACTTC
CDR3aa: CASSYRTSGSETQYF

d_gene: -
v_gene: TRBV6-1
abundance: few
j_gene: TRBJ1-3
CDR3nt: TGTGCCAGCAGGCCAGGCGGGGACACCATATATTTT
CDR3aa: CASRPGGDTIYF

d_gene: TRBD2
v_gene: TRBV4-2
abundance: -
j_gene: TRBJ2-5
CDR3nt: TGTGCCAGCAGCCAAGCCAGGACTAGCGGGAGGGGGCAAGAGACCCAGTACTTC
CDR3aa: CASSQARTSGRGQETQYF

d_gene: -
v_gene: TRBV7-2
abundance: -
j_gene: TRBJ1-2
CDR3nt: TGTGCCAGCAGCCAGGTGTCTGGGTTCAACTATGGCTACACCTTC
CDR3aa: CASSQVSGFNYGYTF

d_gene: -
v_gene: TRBV12-5
abundance: once
j_gene: TRBJ2-7
CDR3nt: TGTGCTAGTGGTTTGGTAACCAGCGAGCAGTACTTC
CDR3aa: CASGLVTSEQYF

d_gene: TRBD1
v_gene: TRBV5-1
abundance: -
j_gene: TRBJ2-7
CDR3nt: TGCGCCAGCAGCATTTCCGGGACAGGGACCTACGAGCAGTACTTC
CDR3aa: CASSISGTGTYEQYF

d_gene: -
v_gene: TRBV9
abundance: -
j_gene: TRBJ2-2
CDR3nt: TGTGCCAGCAGCGTAAGTCGGAGTCCCGGGGAGCTGTTTTTT
CDR3aa: CASSVSRSPGELFF

d_gene: TRBD1
v_gene: TRBV18
abundance: -
j_gene: TRBJ2-5
CDR3nt: TGTGCCAGCTCACTACAGGGGGCGGAGGAGACCCAGTACTTC
CDR3aa: CASSLQGAEETQYF

d_gene: -
v_gene: TRBV6-1
abundance: -
j_gene: TRBJ2-7
CDR3nt: TGTGCCAGCAGTGAATTCGAACACACCTACGAGCAGTACTTC
CDR3aa: CASSEFEHTYEQYF

d_gene: TRBD1
v_gene: TRBV9
abundance: -
j_gene: TRBJ1-3
CDR3nt: TGTGCCAGCAGCGTGACAGGGGGAACCGGAAACACCATATATTTT
CDR3aa: CASSVTGGTGNTIYF

d_gene: -
v_gene: TRBV28
abundance: -
j_gene: TRBJ1-1
CDR3nt: TGTGCCAGCAGTACCGATTTGAGGGCTTTCTTT
CDR3aa: CASSTDLRAFF

d_gene: -
v_gene: TRBV5-4
abundance: few
j_gene: TRBJ1-2
CDR3nt: TGTGCCAGCAGCTCTGGGACTTCTACCTATGGCTACACCTTC
CDR3aa: CASSSGTSTYGYTF

d_gene: -
v_gene: TRBV10-3
abundance: -
j_gene: TRBJ1-5
CDR3nt: TGTGCCACCATGGGAGGGATAAATCAGCCCCAGCATTTT
CDR3aa: CATMGGINQPQHF

d_gene: TRBD2
v_gene: TRBV4-1
abundance: -
j_gene: TRBJ2-5
CDR3nt: TGCGCCAGCAGCCAAGGACCTAGCGGGAGGGCCAAGACCCAGTACTTC
CDR3aa: CASSQGPSGRAKTQYF

d_gene: -
v_gene: TRBV7-6
abundance: -
j_gene: TRBJ1-1
CDR3nt: TGTGCCAGCAGCTTAGCACACCGGAACACTGAAGCTTTCTTT
CDR3aa: CASSLAHRNTEAFF

d_gene: -
v_gene: TRBV9
abundance: once
j_gene: TRBJ2-7
CDR3nt: TGTGCCAGCAGCCCCCGAGCCGCGATAAGCTACGAGCAGTACTTC
CDR3aa: CASSPRAAISYEQYF

d_gene: TRBD2
v_gene: TRBV4-1
abundance: -
j_gene: TRBJ2-1
CDR3nt: TGCGCCAGCAGCCCACAAATAGTCGGACTAGCGGGTAATGAGCAGTTCTTC
CDR3aa: CASSPQIVGLAGNEQFF

d_gene: -
v_gene: TRBV5-6
abundance: few
j_gene: TRBJ1-1
CDR3nt: TGTGCCAGCAGCCCCCCCTACAGGGTCCCTGAAGCTTTCTTT
CDR3aa: CASSPPYRVPEAFF

d_gene: -
v_gene: TRBV5-4
abundance: -
j_gene: TRBJ2-7
CDR3nt: TGTGCCAGCAACATAGCTGAAGATGAGCAGTACTTC
CDR3aa: CASNIAEDEQYF

d_gene: TRBD2
v_gene: TRBV6-5
abundance: -
j_gene: TRBJ2-2
CDR3nt: TGTGCCAGCAGTTACGGGACTAGCGGGAGGGCCGGGGAGCTGTTTTTT
CDR3aa: CASSYGTSGRAGELFF

d_gene: TRBD1
v_gene: TRBV5-4
abundance: -
j_gene: TRBJ2-1
CDR3nt: TGTGCCAGCAGCCGCCAACAGGGGAGAGCGTACAATGAGCAGTTCTTC
CDR3aa: CASSRQQGRAYNEQFF

d_gene: TRBD2
v_gene: TRBV4-1
abundance: -
j_gene: TRBJ2-7
CDR3nt: TGCGCCAGCAGCCCCATTGCGGGAGTGTCTTACGAGCAGTACTTC
CDR3aa: CASSPIAGVSYEQYF

d_gene: TRBD2
v_gene: TRBV7-2
abundance: -
j_gene: TRBJ2-5
CDR3nt: TGTGCCAGCAGCTTAGGCCGGACTAGCGGCCAAGAGACCCAGTACTTC
CDR3aa: CASSLGRTSGQETQYF

d_gene: -
v_gene: TRBV25-1
abundance: -
j_gene: TRBJ1-4
CDR3nt: TGTGCCAGCAGTGAATCCATAGGAGGTAATGAAAAACTGTTTTTT
CDR3aa: CASSESIGGNEKLFF

d_gene: -
v_gene: TRBV19
abundance: -
j_gene: TRBJ1-5
CDR3nt: TGTGCCAGTAGTACGTTTTTGTTGGGAGTTAGCAATCAGCCCCAGCATTTT
CDR3aa: CASSTFLLGVSNQPQHF

d_gene: -
v_gene: TRBV4-2
abundance: -
j_gene: TRBJ2-3
CDR3nt: TGTGCCAGCAGCCAAGACGGCGGGACGCAGTATTTT
CDR3aa: CASSQDGGTQYF

d_gene: TRBD1
v_gene: TRBV6-5
abundance: -
j_gene: TRBJ1-5
CDR3nt: TGTGCCAGCAGTTACGGGACAGGGAATCAGCCCCAGCATTTT
CDR3aa: CASSYGTGNQPQHF

d_gene: TRBD1
v_gene: TRBV19
abundance: -
j_gene: TRBJ1-5
CDR3nt: TGTGCCAGTTGGGGGGACAGGGAGGGCGTATTGGGCAATCAGCCCCAGCATTTT
CDR3aa: CASWGDREGVLGNQPQHF

d_gene: -
v_gene: TRBV5-6
abundance: -
j_gene: TRBJ2-1
CDR3nt: TGTGCCAGCAGCTTACCGGAGATCTACAATGAGCAGTTCTTC
CDR3aa: CASSLPEIYNEQFF

d_gene: -
v_gene: TRBV6-1
abundance: -
j_gene: TRBJ2-1
CDR3nt: TGTGCCAGCAGTTCCAGGGGCCCCTACAATGAGCAGTTCTTC
CDR3aa: CASSSRGPYNEQFF

d_gene: -
v_gene: TRBV27
abundance: -
j_gene: TRBJ1-4
CDR3nt: TGTGCCAGCAGTTTAATCCCCTTCTCAACTAATGAAAAACTGTTTTTT
CDR3aa: CASSLIPFSTNEKLFF

d_gene: -
v_gene: TRBV10-1
abundance: -
j_gene: TRBJ1-5
CDR3nt: TGCGCCAGCAGCATCCCACAGGGAATTAGCAATCAGCCCCAGCATTTT
CDR3aa: CASSIPQGISNQPQHF

d_gene: -
v_gene: TRBV30
abundance: few
j_gene: TRBJ1-5
CDR3nt: TGTGCCCTGGGTTGGAGTAGTCAGCCCCAGCATTTT
CDR3aa: CALGWSSQPQHF

d_gene: TRBD1
v_gene: TRBV5-8
abundance: -
j_gene: TRBJ2-7
CDR3nt: TGTGCCAGCAGCGTGACAGGGGTGGAGGAGCAGTACTTC
CDR3aa: CASSVTGVEEQYF

d_gene: -
v_gene: TRBV21-1
abundance: once
j_gene: TRBJ2-7
CDR3nt: TGTGCCAGCAGCATAGAGGAGGGAGCAGGAATCCACGAGCAGTACTTC
CDR3aa: CASSIEEGAGIHEQYF

d_gene: TRBD1
v_gene: TRBV10-1
abundance: -
j_gene: TRBJ1-2
CDR3nt: TGCGCCAGCAGCCGGACAGGGGACGATGGCTACACCTTC
CDR3aa: CASSRTGDDGYTF

d_gene: TRBD2
v_gene: TRBV7-3
abundance: -
j_gene: TRBJ2-3
CDR3nt: TGTGCCAGCAGCCTGACTAGCGGGAGAGCTGATACGCAGTATTTT
CDR3aa: CASSLTSGRADTQYF

d_gene: TRBD2
v_gene: TRBV7-6
abundance: -
j_gene: TRBJ2-7
CDR3nt: TGTGCCAGCGGGAGGGAGGCCTACGAGCAGTACTTC
CDR3aa: CASGREAYEQYF

d_gene: -
v_gene: TRBV5-1
abundance: -
j_gene: TRBJ2-5
CDR3nt: TGCGCCAGCAGCTCCCAGGGTAGGGAGACCCAGTACTTC
CDR3aa: CASSSQGRETQYF

d_gene: -
v_gene: TRBV5-1
abundance: -
j_gene: TRBJ1-6
CDR3nt: TGCGCCAGCAGCTTAATGGGCGAGCCTAATTCACCCCTCCACTTT
CDR3aa: CASSLMGEPNSPLHF

d_gene: -
v_gene: TRBV6-4
abundance: -
j_gene: TRBJ2-5
CDR3nt: TGTGCCAGCAGTAACCGGCAGGGTGAGACCCAGTACTTC
CDR3aa: CASSNRQGETQYF

d_gene: TRBD2
v_gene: TRBV27
abundance: -
j_gene: TRBJ2-3
CDR3nt: TGTGCCAGCAGTTTAACAGCTTACCCTAGCGGTAGCACAGATACGCAGTATTTT
CDR3aa: CASSLTAYPSGSTDTQYF

d_gene: TRBD2
v_gene: TRBV6-4
abundance: -
j_gene: TRBJ2-1
CDR3nt: TGTGCCAGCAGTGACGGGGGGGCCTACAATGAGCAGTTCTTC
CDR3aa: CASSDGGAYNEQFF

d_gene: TRBD1
v_gene: TRBV28
abundance: -
j_gene: TRBJ1-2
CDR3nt: TGTGCCAGCAGTCAGACAAGGGGGCGGGGCTACACCTTC
CDR3aa: CASSQTRGRGYTF

d_gene: TRBD1
v_gene: TRBV6-5
abundance: -
j_gene: TRBJ1-1
CDR3nt: TGTGCCAGCAGTGGGACAGAGAACACTGAAGCTTTCTTT
CDR3aa: CASSGTENTEAFF

d_gene: TRBD1
v_gene: TRBV28
abundance: -
j_gene: TRBJ1-4
CDR3nt: TGTGCCAGCAGTACGACAGGGGGCGAAGAAAAACTGTTTTTT
CDR3aa: CASSTTGGEEKLFF

d_gene: TRBD1
v_gene: TRBV9
abundance: -
j_gene: TRBJ1-2
CDR3nt: TGTGCCAGCAGTGGCGACAGGGGAGGTAACTATGGCTACACCTTC
CDR3aa: CASSGDRGGNYGYTF

d_gene: -
v_gene: TRBV28
abundance: once
j_gene: TRBJ1-5
CDR3nt: TGTGCCAGCAGTTTACGGGACTGGAGCTTTAGCAATCAGCCCCAGCATTTT
CDR3aa: CASSLRDWSFSNQPQHF

d_gene: TRBD2
v_gene: TRBV6-1
abundance: few
j_gene: TRBJ2-7
CDR3nt: TGTGCCAGCAGTAGCAGACTAGCGGGAGCCCACGAGCAGTACTTC
CDR3aa: CASSSRLAGAHEQYF

d_gene: -
v_gene: TRBV5-1
abundance: -
j_gene: TRBJ1-2
CDR3nt: TGCGCCAGCAGCTTGGGGGGGGAATTACCTGGCTACACCTTC
CDR3aa: CASSLGGELPGYTF

d_gene: -
v_gene: TRBV19
abundance: -
j_gene: TRBJ2-7
CDR3nt: TGTGCCAGTAGTTTAGAGCACGGACAGAGCTCCTACGAGCAGTACTTC
CDR3aa: CASSLEHGQSSYEQYF

d_gene: TRBD1
v_gene: TRBV28
abundance: -
j_gene: TRBJ2-7
CDR3nt: TGTGCCAGCAGTCCATACAGGGGACAGGGCTACGAGCAGTACTTC
CDR3aa: CASSPYRGQGYEQYF